Listed here are 9 T cell receptor beta chains from one sample, sequenced in a study of blood T cell repertoires in COVID-19 (dated by TCRdb to 2018 to 2021). Library prep was done by the immunoSEQ multiplex PCR assay. TCRdb holds this immuneACCESS table with in-frame rearrangements only. Some clones are missing; in checked studies, unresolved V genes explain under half, and the rest has no known cause. Here the sample has 120,000 to 150,000 clones; approximately 80% occur a single time. Jointly, the top ten make up 13% of the sample. The sample taken for sequencing was peripheral blood. Receptor source: a man in his sixties with active or convalescent COVID-19.

This chain links TRBV7-3 with TRBJ1-2; 9 bases line up with TRBD1. The CDR3 has 16 residues. Germline V gene sequence: CDR1 SGHTA, CDR2 FQGTGA. The junction had 9 bases not matched to a gene; V was cut back by 5 bases and J by 2 bases. CDR3 nucleotides: TGTGCCAGCAGCGCAACAGGGGGCGTAAGCAACTATGGCTACACCTTC. Protein product: CASSATGGVSNYGYTF.

This chain connects TRBV7-2 to TRBJ2-7; 10 bases are shared with TRBD2. The junction had 5 bases not matched to a gene; V was cut back by 6 bases and J by 0 bases. The CDR3 totals 15 residues. CDR1 and CDR2 (germline): SGHTA, FQGNSA. DNA for the CDR3: TGTGCCAGCAGTCCGGGACTAGCGAGCTCCTACGAGCAGTACTTC. Translating gives CASSPGLASSYEQYF.

This CDR3 is CASSRTMTGSSYNEQFF. Written as DNA, the CDR3 is TGTGCCAGCTCACGAACTATGACAGGGAGCTCCTACAATGAGCAGTTCTTC. The chain has TRBV18 and TRBJ2-1, with TRBD1 matching over 7 bases. Germline V gene lookup returns CDR1 KGHSH and CDR2 LQKENI. The CDR3 runs to 17 residues. The V and J ends lost 4 bases and 0 bases, in that order; junction bases with no gene match: 9.

CDR3 in amino acids: CASSLAGTGTTEAFF. The CDR3 coding sequence is TGCGCCAGCAGCTTGGCCGGGACAGGGACCACTGAAGCTTTCTTT. The V call is TRBV5-1, the J call TRBJ1-1; 9 bases match TRBD1. CDR1 is SGHRS, CDR2 YFSETQ, per germline. J was trimmed by 4 bases and V by 0 bases; bases with no gene match: 4. This CDR3 has 15 residues. The full variable domain, rest sourced from reference TRBV5-1 and TRBJ1-1, is KAGVTQTPRYLIKTRGQQVTLSCSPISGHRSVSWYQQTPGQGLQFLFEYFSETQRNKGNFPGRFSGRQFSNSRSEMNVSTLELGDSALYLCASSLAGTGTTEAFFGQGTRLTVV.

This clone came up a few times. V usage is TRBV5-1 and J usage is TRBJ1-6; D is possibly TRBD1 (6 bases). V was pared by 4 bases and J by 9 bases, with 11 bases between. Germline V gene lookup returns CDR1 SGHRS and CDR2 YFSETQ. CDR3 length: 13 residues. The CDR3 region has the DNA TGCGCCAGCAGCGAGGGGGATAGTTCACCCCTCCACTTT. This codes for CASSEGDSSPLHF.

The chain recombines TRBV5-1 with TRBJ1-5; TRBD1 aligns across 7 bases. The CDR3 has 14 amino acids. Germline trimming cut 5 bases from V and 3 bases from J; bases unmatched to any gene: 5. The germline V gene has CDR1 SGHRS and CDR2 YFSETQ. CDR3 protein: CASSSGTDNQPQHF. For the CDR3, the DNA is TGCGCCAGCAGTTCCGGGACAGACAATCAGCCCCAGCATTTT.

The chain carries TRBV9 and TRBJ2-1; D gene ambiguous. CDR3 size: 14 residues. CDR1 and CDR2 (germline): SGDLS, YYNGEE. Trimming left V 4 bases short and J 0 bases short, with 8 bases between. The CDR3 protein is CASSPGYSYNEQFF. Here the CDR3 DNA reads TGTGCCAGCAGCCCCGGGTACTCCTACAATGAGCAGTTCTTC.

This sequence joins TRBV24-1 and TRBJ1-5; D may be TRBD1 (5 bases). The CDR3 has 14 amino acids. Deletions cut 5 bases from V and 6 bases from J, with 13 bases between. Germline V gives CDR1 KGHDR, CDR2 SFDVKD. Here the CDR3 DNA reads TGTGCCACCAGTGGGATAGGGGCCCCTCAGCCCCAGCATTTT. Translating gives CATSGIGAPQPQHF.

This chain links TRBV2 with TRBJ1-4; 7 positions agree with TRBD1. The CDR3 has 15 amino acids. The germline gives CDR1 SNHLY, CDR2 FYNNEI. Trimming took 6 bases from V and 8 from J; bases not matched to a gene: 12. DNA of the CDR3: TGTGCCAGCAGCCTGACAGGGTCATTGGGGGAAAAACTGTTTTTT. This codes for CASSLTGSLGEKLFF.